The 28 T cell receptor beta chains given below trace back to one sample, sequenced in a study of cytomegalovirus exposure and HLA in healthy donors. PCR amplification relied on 60 Vbeta primers (plus 13 Jbeta primers). The method was immunoSEQ multiplex PCR; TCRdb's version includes in-frame clones alone and lacks a portion of them. The sample has about 190,000 clones; about 86% are singletons. Sequenced: PBMCs. The source is a man aged 40-49 years in good health and CMV-seropositive.

Details on this clone: The same CDR3 is also encoded by other DNA sequences in this sample. This rearrangement joins TRBV29-1 to TRBJ2-7, with D perhaps matching TRBD2 (5 bases). This CDR3 is 11 amino acids long. V shed 4 bases and J shed 4 bases, with 8 bases lying between them. The germline CDR1 and CDR2 sequences are SQVTM and ANQGSEA. In DNA, the CDR3 is TGCAGCGTTGTTCGGGGATACGAGCAGTACTTC. Translating it yields CSVVRGYEQYF.

This clone was recorded once. V is TRBV5-1 and J is TRBJ2-3; a possible D gene is TRBD1 (6 bases). Trimming took off 4 bases at V and 2 bases at J, with 11 bases between the two ends. In germline, CDR1 is SGHRS, CDR2 YFSETQ. The CDR3 has 14 amino acids. CDR3 DNA: TGCGCCAGCAGCCCGCAGGGGTTCACAGATACGCAGTATTTT. Amino acids: CASSPQGFTDTQYF.

This chain joins TRBV9 and TRBJ2-3, with TRBD2 identical over 10 bases. Germline V gene sequence: CDR1 SGDLS, CDR2 YYNGEE. The CDR3 is 18 amino acids. The trim removed 3 bases at V and 1 base at J, leaving 11 bases unmatched. Here the CDR3 reads CASSGTASGRSGTDTQYF. The CDR3 DNA reads as TGTGCCAGCAGCGGGACCGCTAGCGGGAGAAGTGGCACAGATACGCAGTATTTT.

The V and J genes are TRBV2 and TRBJ2-3; 13 bases are a match to TRBD2. The CDR3 consists of 14 residues. V was clipped by 9 bases and J by 3 bases; unmatched bases: 3. CDR1 and CDR2 from the germline V gene are SNHLY and FYNNEI. CDR3 DNA: TGTGCCAGAAAGACTAGCGGGAGGACAGATACGCAGTATTTT. It yields the protein CARKTSGRTDTQYF. The complete variable domain, with remaining parts taken from reference TRBV2 and TRBJ2-3, reads EPEVTQTPSHQVTQMGQEVILRCVPISNHLYFYWYRQILGQKVEFLVSFYNNEISEKSEIFDDQFSVERPDGSNFTLKIRSTKLEDSAMYFCARKTSGRTDTQYFGPGTRLTVL.

The chain is built from TRBV19 and TRBJ2-7, with a tentative D call TRBD1 (5 bases). This CDR3 is built from 12 residues. The germline CDR1 and CDR2 sequences are LNHDA and SQIVND (reference sequence). Trimming took 4 bases from V and 5 from J, leaving 9 bases between them. The DNA of the CDR3 is TGTGCCAGTAGTAACCGACAGAACGAGCAGTACTTC. This gives the protein CASSNRQNEQYF.

The chain links TRBV5-1 to TRBJ2-1, with 16 nucleotides matching TRBD2. The CDR3 runs to 16 residues. From germline, CDR1 is SGHRS and CDR2 YFSETQ. The ends lost 3 bases at V and 9 bases at J; junction bases unmatched: 6. CDR3: CASSSGTSGRAGEQFF. As DNA, the CDR3 is TGCGCCAGCAGCTCCGGGACTAGCGGGAGGGCCGGTGAGCAGTTCTTC.

The J gene is TRBJ2-7, the V gene TRBV5-1; 8 positions match TRBD2. Germline V CDR1 and CDR2: SGHRS, YFSETQ. V gave up 4 bases and J gave up 4 bases; unmatched junction bases: 10. This CDR3 region has 15 residues. The CDR3 protein is CASSLSGKFSYEQYF. CDR3 bases: TGCGCCAGCAGCCTTAGCGGGAAATTCTCTTACGAGCAGTACTTC.

V gene TRBV13 combines with J gene TRBJ2-7; the match to TRBD1 covers 8 bases. With 5 bases clipped from V and 2 bases from J, the junction kept 5 bases outside the gene matches. CDR1 is PRHDT, CDR2 FYEKMQ, per germline (reference sequence). The CDR3 covers 14 residues. The CDR3 sequence: CASSQTGAAYEQYF. Here the CDR3 DNA reads TGTGCCAGCAGCCAGACAGGGGCGGCCTACGAGCAGTACTTC.

The chain carries TRBV2 and TRBJ1-5; D is ambiguous. The CDR3 runs to 13 residues. CDR1 is SNHLY, CDR2 FYNNEI, per germline. The V and J ends lost 4 bases and 0 bases respectively, with 4 bases between them. Here the CDR3 reads CASSGDSNQPQHF. CDR3 DNA: TGTGCCAGCAGTGGAGATAGCAATCAGCCCCAGCATTTT.

The CDR3 DNA follows: TGTGCCAGCAGCCTGGACGGACTGGATCCCCAGCATTTT. Its translation is CASSLDGLDPQHF. The genes are TRBV7-9 and TRBJ1-5; no reliable D call. The V gene lost 5 bases and the J gene lost 10 bases, with 15 bases spanning the gap. The germline gives CDR1 SEHNR, CDR2 FQNEAQ (reference sequence). This CDR3 is built from 13 residues.

CDR3 sequence (DNA): TGTGCCAGCAGCGGCCGAGGGAGGGACAGGACTAACTATGGCTACACCTTC. It encodes CASSGRGRDRTNYGYTF. The V call is TRBV5-4, the J call TRBJ1-2, with 8 bases identical to TRBD1. J lost 0 bases, V lost 4 bases, and 11 bases had no gene match. CDR3 size: 17 residues. CDR1 SGHNT and CDR2 YYREEE come from the germline V gene (reference sequence).

The genes are TRBV5-1 and TRBJ1-2, with D unclear. Germline loops: CDR1 SGHRS, CDR2 YFSETQ. V lost 5 bases and J lost 4, with 18 bases in between. CDR3 length: 15 residues. CDR3 DNA sequence: TGCGCCAGCAGTCCCGGCCAGGCCCCCTCCTATGGCTACACCTTC. Translation gives CASSPGQAPSYGYTF.

Concerning this clone itself: Germline and junction disagree at one end, which may indicate a read error. This rearrangement joins TRBV7-7 to TRBJ2-1; maybe TRBD2 (7 bases). Per the germline V gene, CDR1 is SSHAT and CDR2 is FNYEAQ (reference sequence). This CDR3 comprises 15 residues. This CDR3 reads CASSMGGPTYNEQFF. CDR3 DNA sequence: TGTGCTAGCAGTATGGGGGGGCCCACCTACAATGAGCAGTTCTTC.

The V and J genes are TRBV4-1 and TRBJ2-5; possible D gene TRBD2, 6 bases. The CDR3 contains 14 residues. V was trimmed by 3 bases and J by 5 bases, leaving 13 bases between them. From germline, CDR1 is MGHRA and CDR2 YSYEKL. The CDR3 coding sequence is TGCGCCAGCAGCCAGAGGGCGGGGAAGGAGACCCAGTACTTC. Translating it yields CASSQRAGKETQYF.

The genes are TRBV27 and TRBJ1-2; D perhaps matches TRBD1 (6 bases). The CDR3 covers 14 residues. Germline CDR1 and CDR2: MNHEY and SMNVEV (reference sequence). Trimming shortened V by 3 bases and J by 2 bases, and 10 bases separated the two germline ends. The CDR3 sequence: CASSFRTGNYGYTF. CDR3 coding DNA: TGTGCCAGCAGTTTTAGAACAGGGAACTATGGCTACACCTTC.

The chain carries TRBV10-2 and TRBJ2-7; 7 bases fit TRBD1. This CDR3 has 13 residues. V shed 4 bases, J shed 2 bases, and the junction held 2 bases outside the gene matches. Germline V lookup: CDR1 WSHSY, CDR2 SAAADI. Here the CDR3 DNA reads TGCGCCAGCAGTGCCGGGACAGCCTACGAGCAGTACTTC. Protein sequence: CASSAGTAYEQYF.

The chain combines TRBV2 with TRBJ1-1; D is unresolved. Germline CDR1 SNHLY, CDR2 FYNNEI. The length of the CDR3 is 13 residues. Between the trimmed V and J ends, which lost 4 bases and 6 bases, there was a span of 12 bases. The chain's CDR3 is CASSVDGGAEAFF. The CDR3 DNA reads TGTGCCAGCAGTGTAGACGGCGGGGCTGAAGCTTTCTTT.

The J gene is TRBJ1-3, the V gene TRBV27; D gene uncertain. V was pared by 6 bases and J by 0 bases, with 6 bases between. The germline V gene has CDR1 MNHEY and CDR2 SMNVEV (reference sequence). This CDR3 contains 13 residues. CDR3 DNA: TGTGCCAGCAGCCTCGGCTCTGGAAACACCATATATTTT. Translating it yields CASSLGSGNTIYF.

The rearrangement joins TRBV6-6 to TRBJ1-1, with no clear D. The ends were cut back, 5 bases at V and 1 base at J, with 8 bases in the middle. This CDR3 has 13 residues. CDR1 and CDR2 (germline): MNHNY, SVGAGI (reference sequence). The CDR3 reads CASSKRGNTEAFF. CDR3 bases: TGTGCCAGCAGTAAACGGGGGAACACTGAAGCTTTCTTT.

This clone has a single count. The chain carries TRBV7-8 and TRBJ2-2, with D perhaps TRBD2 (6 bases). Trimming stripped 1 base from V and 0 bases from J, with 9 bases between. The CDR3 has 16 residues. Germline values: CDR1 SGHVS, CDR2 FQNEAQ. The CDR3 loop reads CASSLVLATNTGELFF. CDR3 coding DNA: TGTGCCAGCAGCTTAGTACTAGCAACGAACACCGGGGAGCTGTTTTTT.

The chain recombines TRBV6-1 with TRBJ1-1, with TRBD1 identical over 10 bases. This CDR3 is 13 amino acids long. J was trimmed by 6 bases and V by 5 bases; bases with no gene match: 3. The V gene's germline CDR1 is MNHNS and CDR2 SASEGT. CDR3 DNA: TGTGCCAGCAGTACCGGACAGGGGGCTGAAGCTTTCTTT. This encodes CASSTGQGAEAFF.

J is TRBJ2-2 and V is TRBV9; TRBD1 aligns across 9 bases. The CDR3 spans 17 residues. Germline values: CDR1 SGDLS, CDR2 YYNGEE. The trim removed 1 base at V and 6 bases at J, leaving 10 bases unmatched. CDR3 loop: CASSVSPGTGSPGELFF. For the CDR3, the DNA is TGTGCCAGCAGCGTAAGTCCTGGGACAGGGAGCCCCGGGGAGCTGTTTTTT.

The chain's CDR3 is CASSEASVIPETWGNQPQHF. The CDR3 nucleotides are TGTGCCAGCAGTGAAGCGTCTGTCATACCGGAGACTTGGGGCAATCAGCCCCAGCATTTT. This chain uses TRBV6-1 with TRBJ1-5; no firm D call. The V and J ends lost 0 bases and 2 bases respectively, with 23 bases between them. The germline gives CDR1 MNHNS, CDR2 SASEGT. The CDR3 is 20 amino acids.

This clone has just a few counts. V usage is TRBV14 and J usage is TRBJ1-2, with 9 bases identical to TRBD1. The CDR3 covers 14 residues. After removal of 4 bases from V and 4 bases from J, the junction contained 4 bases not matched to a gene. Looked up from germline, CDR1 is SGHDN and CDR2 is FVKESK. The CDR3 bases are TGTGCCAGCAGCCCCCGGGACAGGGTCTATGGCTACACCTTC. As protein: CASSPRDRVYGYTF.

The table lists this clone with a count of one. The chain couples TRBV7-2 to TRBJ1-2, with 11 positions matching TRBD1. The CDR3 has 15 amino acids. CDR1 is SGHTA and CDR2 is FQGNSA in the germline V gene. Trimming cost V 4 bases and J 8 bases; bases outside gene matches: 9. In DNA form, the CDR3 reads TGTGCCAGCAGCTCAATCAGGACAGGGGGCGGCGGCTACACCTTC. This encodes CASSSIRTGGGGYTF.

The CDR3 protein is CASSVTSYEQYF. CDR3 DNA: TGTGCCAGCAGTGTCACTAGCTACGAGCAGTACTTC. The V gene is TRBV25-1, the J gene TRBJ2-7, with TRBD2 as a possible D gene (5 bases). The V gene lost 4 bases and the J gene lost 3 bases, with 7 bases spanning the gap. This CDR3 is 12 amino acids long. Looked up from germline, CDR1 is MGHDK and CDR2 is SYGVNS.

The rearrangement uses TRBV2 and TRBJ2-7, with D perhaps matching TRBD1 (6 bases). CDR1 is SNHLY, CDR2 FYNNEI, per germline. The V end was cut by 6 bases, the J end by 3 bases, with 15 bases between. CDR3 length: 14 residues. The CDR3 loop is CASRQQGPHYEQYF. CDR3 nucleotides: TGTGCCAGCAGGCAACAGGGCCCCCACTACGAGCAGTACTTC. The full variable domain, completed using reference TRBV2 and TRBJ2-7, is EPEVTQTPSHQVTQMGQEVILRCVPISNHLYFYWYRQILGQKVEFLVSFYNNEISEKSEIFDDQFSVERPDGSNFTLKIRSTKLEDSAMYFCASRQQGPHYEQYFGPGTRLTVT.

The V gene is TRBV7-9, the J gene TRBJ2-5; D is undetermined. The germline V and J ends were trimmed by 6 bases and 0 bases, with 11 bases remaining between them. Germline V lookup: CDR1 SEHNR, CDR2 FQNEAQ (reference sequence). The CDR3 loop spans 14 amino acids. CDR3 bases: TGTGCCAGCAGTTTTTACAGCAACCAAGAGACCCAGTACTTC. As protein: CASSFYSNQETQYF.